This T cell receptor beta chain was found in a study of vaccination and CD4 T cells after COVID-19. The Oncomine TCR Beta short-read assay was applied to DNA of cultured CD4+ T cells. TCRdb analysed the PCR reads with MiXCR anew, one entry per CDR3 protein. The profile shows some 18,000 distinct CDR3 sequences, 50% of them singletons. Treatment indicated: approximately nine-day PBMC culture with coronavirus spike peptide pools or control peptides (ViraFEST assay). Positive tests by PCR, dated March to December 2020, predated US Alpha, Beta and Delta variants. With respect to this clonotype: No antigen is known for it.

The source of this sequence is a human donor who had recovered from COVID-19. The sample was CD4+ T cells from blood, cultured in vitro.

The CDR3 here is CASSWADNSPLHF. As DNA, the CDR3 is TGTGCCAGCAGCTGGGCCGATAATTCACCCCTCCACTTT. The rearrangement links TRBV7-6 to TRBJ1-6; D not certain. Deletions cut 4 bases from V and 5 bases from J, with 6 bases between. In germline, CDR1 is SGHVS, CDR2 FNYEAQ. The CDR3 runs to 13 residues.